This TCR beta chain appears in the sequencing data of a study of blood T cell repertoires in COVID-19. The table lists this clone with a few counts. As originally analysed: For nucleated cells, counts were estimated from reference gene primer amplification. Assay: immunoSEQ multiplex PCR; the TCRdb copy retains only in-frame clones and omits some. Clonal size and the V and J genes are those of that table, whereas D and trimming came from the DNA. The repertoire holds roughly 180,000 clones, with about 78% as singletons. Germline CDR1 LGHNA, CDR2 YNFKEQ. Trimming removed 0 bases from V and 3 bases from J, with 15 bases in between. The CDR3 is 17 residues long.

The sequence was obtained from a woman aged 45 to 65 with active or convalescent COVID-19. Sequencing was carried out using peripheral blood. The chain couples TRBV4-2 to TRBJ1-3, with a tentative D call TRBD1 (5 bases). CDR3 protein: CASSQEERRGGGNTIYF. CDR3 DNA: TGTGCCAGCAGCCAAGAAGAAAGAAGGGGCGGTGGAAACACCATATATTTT.